The 30 T cell receptor beta chains given below trace back to one sample, sequenced in a study of cytomegalovirus exposure and HLA in healthy donors. The PCR had 60 Vbeta and 13 Jbeta primers. Here immunoSEQ multiplex PCR was the method, and the copy in TCRdb shows in-frame clones only, minus some. The data show 150,000 to 200,000 clones, and the top ten clones hold around 1.4%. Source material: PBMCs. The receptors were gathered from a woman aged 55-70 years in good health and CMV-seronegative.

The chain carries TRBV5-6 and TRBJ2-1; possibly TRBD2 for D (5 bases). This CDR3 has 14 residues. Germline-derived CDR1 and CDR2 are SGHDT and YYEEEE. The V end lost 4 bases, the J end lost 5 bases, and 13 bases lay between the germline ends. CDR3 amino acids: CASSGLGLNNEQFF. In DNA form, the CDR3 reads TGTGCCAGCAGCGGCCTCGGACTGAACAATGAGCAGTTCTTC.

The chain carries TRBV6-4 and TRBJ1-3; 8 positions agree with TRBD1. The length of the CDR3 is 15 residues. V gave up 6 bases and J gave up 0 bases; unmatched junction bases: 4. The germline CDR1 and CDR2 sequences are MRHNA and SNTAGT. The CDR3: CASRTGQDSGNTIYF. CDR3 DNA sequence: TGTGCCAGCAGGACGGGACAGGACTCTGGAAACACCATATATTTT.

The chain is built from TRBV4-3 and TRBJ2-1, with TRBD2 identical over 8 bases. V trimming: 1 base; J trimming: 6 bases; junction bases outside the gene matches: 8. There are 16 residues in the CDR3. Germline CDR1 reads LGHNA; CDR2 reads YSLEER. CDR3 sequence: CASSQGTSKSINEQFF. The CDR3 DNA sequence: TGCGCCAGCAGCCAAGGGACTAGCAAAAGCATCAATGAGCAGTTCTTC.

The chain has TRBV27 and TRBJ2-7, with 8 nucleotides matching TRBD2. With 0 bases clipped from V and 2 bases from J, the junction kept 6 bases outside the gene matches. This CDR3 contains 16 residues. Germline CDR1 reads MNHEY; CDR2 reads SMNVEV (reference sequence). The DNA for the CDR3 is TGTGCCAGCAGTTTATCGAGCGGGAGTGGCACCTACGAGCAGTACTTC. Amino acids: CASSLSSGSGTYEQYF.

The V gene is TRBV11-1, the J gene TRBJ2-7, with a possible D match to TRBD1 (6 bases). This CDR3 is 14 amino acids long. Germline CDR1 is SGHAT and CDR2 is FQDESV (reference sequence). Deletions cut 4 bases from V and 0 bases from J, with 10 bases between. The CDR3: CASSYKQGSYEQYF. The CDR3 region has the DNA TGTGCCAGCAGCTATAAACAGGGCTCCTACGAGCAGTACTTC.

J is TRBJ2-3 and V is TRBV7-2, with TRBD2 matching over 7 bases. CDR3 size: 14 residues. The V gene end was trimmed by 5 bases and the J gene end by 2 bases; junction bases not matched to a gene: 4. The germline CDR1 and CDR2 sequences are SGHTA and FQGNSA. The chain's CDR3 is CASSRDYSTDTQYF. The DNA for the CDR3 is TGTGCCAGCAGCCGGGACTACTCCACAGATACGCAGTATTTT.

V and J are TRBV9 and TRBJ2-3, with 9 bases that match TRBD2. The junction had 16 bases not matched to a gene; V was cut back by 3 bases and J by 5 bases. Per germline, CDR1 SGDLS and CDR2 YYNGEE. This CDR3 is 18 amino acids long. The CDR3 region has the DNA TGTGCCAGCAGCGGCGAGGTAGCGGGAGAGGCACCGGTAGATACGCAGTATTTT. Its translation is CASSGEVAGEAPVDTQYF.

V gene TRBV10-1 combines with J gene TRBJ2-3; 9 nucleotides agree with TRBD2. The CDR3 is 15 residues long. The germline V gene encodes CDR1 WNHNN and CDR2 SYGVQD (reference sequence). V shed 3 bases and J 5 bases; nucleotides not matched to a gene: 6. CDR3 sequence reads: CASSDPSSGVDTQYF. The CDR3 coding sequence is TGCGCCAGCAGTGATCCGTCTAGCGGGGTAGATACGCAGTATTTT.

The CDR3: CASGLVRKGGAVNYEQYF. In DNA form, the CDR3 reads TGTGCTAGTGGTTTGGTGAGGAAAGGGGGGGCAGTTAACTACGAGCAGTACTTC. This chain connects TRBV12-5 to TRBJ2-7, with a tentative D call TRBD2 (7 bases). CDR1 and CDR2 from the germline V gene are LGHNT and FRNRAP. The V end was cut by 0 bases, the J end by 3 bases, with 21 bases between. The CDR3 consists of 18 residues.

This sequence joins TRBV27 and TRBJ2-7, with 8 bases matching TRBD2. The germline CDR1 and CDR2 sequences are MNHEY and SMNVEV (reference sequence). J gave up 6 bases and V 6 bases, and 13 bases lay outside the gene matches. This CDR3 region has 15 residues. This CDR3 reads CASSRREGFSSEQYF. The CDR3 bases are TGTGCCAGCAGCCGCCGGGAGGGTTTCTCTTCCGAGCAGTACTTC.

This chain joins TRBV18 and TRBJ2-5, with D perhaps matching TRBD2 (5 bases). This CDR3 is 14 amino acids long. The germline gives CDR1 KGHSH, CDR2 LQKENI. V lost 4 bases to trimming and J lost 2 bases, with 11 bases between them. The CDR3 DNA is TGTGCCAGCTCACGAGGGTCGAGTCAAGAGACCCAGTACTTC. Amino acid sequence: CASSRGSSQETQYF.

The chain joins TRBV7-9 to TRBJ2-2; D remains ambiguous. Germline V gene sequence: CDR1 SEHNR, CDR2 FQNEAQ (reference sequence). Deletions cut 5 bases from V and 5 bases from J, with 18 bases between. CDR3 length: 16 amino acids. The CDR3 nucleotides are TGTGCCAGCAGCCCATCGTTCCAAGCGAGGACCGGGGAGCTGTTTTTT. It encodes CASSPSFQARTGELFF.

The chain has TRBV9 and TRBJ1-6, with 8 bases lining up with TRBD1. The CDR3 loop spans 15 amino acids. Per the germline V gene, CDR1 is SGDLS and CDR2 is YYNGEE. Losses at the gene ends were 4 bases for V and 7 bases for J; bases not matched to a gene: 7. CDR3 protein: CASSQHHRGNSPLHF. The CDR3 DNA reads TGTGCCAGCAGCCAACACCACAGGGGGAATTCACCCCTCCACTTT.

The chain joins TRBV9 to TRBJ1-6; 7 nucleotides agree with TRBD1. The CDR3 length is 15 residues. Trimming at V came to 0 bases and at J to 8 bases, leaving 5 bases not matched to a gene. Germline V gene data show CDR1 as SGDLS and CDR2 as YYNGEE. In DNA, the CDR3 is TGTGCCAGCAGCGTAGAAGGTACAGGGGATTCACCCCTCCACTTT. Translated, it gives CASSVEGTGDSPLHF.

The chain carries TRBV5-1 and TRBJ1-1; tentatively, D is TRBD1 (6 bases). CDR3 length: 15 residues. Germline CDR1 is SGHRS and CDR2 is YFSETQ. V was cut by 0 bases and J by 5 bases, with 14 bases left in between. CDR3 DNA: TGCGCCAGCAGCTTGGCCACAGCGAGGGGGACTGAAGCTTTCTTT. This gives the protein CASSLATARGTEAFF.

This chain joins TRBV5-5 and TRBJ1-1, with 7 bases identical to TRBD1. Germline V gene data show CDR1 as SGHKS and CDR2 as YYEKEE (reference sequence). This CDR3 is built from 15 residues. V lost 3 bases and J lost 1; bases outside the gene matches: 6. The CDR3 coding sequence is TGTGCCAGCAGCTCGGGACAGCGGGCGAACACTGAAGCTTTCTTT. This codes for CASSSGQRANTEAFF.

J is TRBJ1-2 and V is TRBV5-1; TRBD1 is a possible D gene (6 bases). V shed 1 base and J shed 4 bases, with 11 bases lying between them. Germline assignment: CDR1 SGHRS and CDR2 YFSETQ. The CDR3 contains 14 residues. The CDR3 region has the DNA TGCGCCAGCAGCTTGTCCACAGGGTCCTATGGCTACACCTTC. Its translation: CASSLSTGSYGYTF.

The chain employs TRBV11-2 and TRBJ2-7; tentative D call: TRBD1 (6 bases). CDR3 length: 15 amino acids. V shed 1 base and J shed 2 bases, with 12 bases lying between them. Germline CDR1 SGHAT, CDR2 FQNNGV. The CDR3 DNA sequence: TGTGCCAGCAGCTTAGTCACAGGGCAAACCTACGAGCAGTACTTC. It yields the protein CASSLVTGQTYEQYF.

The V gene is TRBV5-6, the J gene TRBJ2-5; 9 positions agree with TRBD1. From germline, CDR1 is SGHDT and CDR2 YYEEEE. This CDR3 has 17 amino acids. V lost 7 bases to trimming and J lost 5 bases; unmatched junction nucleotides: 18. The CDR3 coding sequence is TGTGCCAGCCAGGCGCCCCCGGGACAGGGAGAATGGGAGACCCAGTACTTC. It is translated as CASQAPPGQGEWETQYF.

The chain is built from TRBV27 and TRBJ1-1, with TRBD1 as a possible D gene (5 bases). CDR1 and CDR2 from the germline V gene are MNHEY and SMNVEV (reference sequence). The CDR3 covers 15 residues. With 2 bases removed from V and 3 bases from J, the gap between germline ends came to 13 bases. CDR3 nucleotides: TGTGCCAGCAGTTTAGAGGCAGGGATATACACTGAAGCTTTCTTT. Translated: CASSLEAGIYTEAFF.

This sequence joins TRBV30 and TRBJ2-5, with 7 bases fitting TRBD1. Germline CDR1 is GTSNPN and CDR2 is SVGIG (reference sequence). CDR3 length equals 13 residues. Trimming cost V 2 bases and J 5 bases; bases outside gene matches: 5. The DNA for the CDR3 is TGTGCCTGGAGTATAAAGGGGGCGGAGACCCAGTACTTC. Amino acid sequence: CAWSIKGAETQYF.

This CDR3 reads CASSEQNLYGYTF. The CDR3 DNA reads TGTGCCAGTAGTGAACAGAATCTCTATGGCTACACCTTC. This chain links TRBV19 with TRBJ1-2; D not certain. CDR1 is LNHDA, CDR2 SQIVND, per germline (reference sequence). This CDR3 has 13 amino acids. The V end was cut by 5 bases, the J end by 4 bases, with 11 bases between.

This sequence joins TRBV5-1 and TRBJ2-7; TRBD1 is a possible D gene (5 bases). The V gene lost 4 bases and the J gene lost 0 bases, with 14 bases spanning the gap. This CDR3 contains 15 residues. Germline lookup yields CDR1 SGHRS and CDR2 YFSETQ. CDR3 bases: TGCGCCAGCAGCGTTACAGGATTGAGCTCCTACGAGCAGTACTTC. This codes for CASSVTGLSSYEQYF.

The rearrangement joins TRBV7-9 to TRBJ1-1; TRBD1 matches at 7 bases. Trimming removed 5 bases from V and 1 base from J; junction bases left unmatched: 4. CDR3 length: 14 amino acids. The germline gives CDR1 SEHNR, CDR2 FQNEAQ (reference sequence). CDR3 nucleotide sequence: TGTGCCAGCAGCCCACGGACAGGGAACACTGAAGCTTTCTTT. Its translation is CASSPRTGNTEAFF.

V is TRBV6-5 and J is TRBJ2-7, with a tentative D call TRBD1 (5 bases). CDR1 is MNHEY, CDR2 SVGAGI, per germline. The CDR3 is made up of 12 amino acids. V lost 8 bases, J lost 3 bases, and 11 bases lay in between. The CDR3 bases are TGTGCCAGCGGACGCAGGGTCTACGAGCAGTACTTC. Translation gives CASGRRVYEQYF.

This chain uses TRBV4-2 with TRBJ1-5; 12 bases are a match to TRBD1. Germline V gives CDR1 LGHNA, CDR2 YNFKEQ. The CDR3 is made up of 19 amino acids. V was pared by 3 bases and J by 2 bases, with 11 bases of the junction left unmatched. CDR3 region: CASSQSGTGGKIGNQPQHF. The CDR3 bases are TGTGCCAGCAGCCAGTCCGGGACAGGGGGCAAAATTGGCAATCAGCCCCAGCATTTT.

V is TRBV7-6 and J is TRBJ2-7; D call uncertain. The CDR3 contains 13 residues. Trimming stripped 6 bases from V and 0 bases from J, with 9 bases between. Germline CDR1 and CDR2: SGHVS and FNYEAQ. The CDR3 here is CASRASSSYEQYF. For the CDR3, the DNA is TGTGCCAGCAGAGCGTCCAGCTCCTACGAGCAGTACTTC. The full variable domain, its missing parts supplied by reference TRBV7-6 and TRBJ2-7, is GAGVSQSPRYKVTKRGQDVALRCDPISGHVSLYWYRQALGQGPEFLTYFNYEAQQDKSGLPNDRFSAERPEGSISTLTIQRTEQRDSAMYRCASRASSSYEQYFGPGTRLTVT.

The J gene is TRBJ2-1, the V gene TRBV7-9, with 7 bases fitting TRBD1. Germline V gives CDR1 SEHNR, CDR2 FQNEAQ (reference sequence). This CDR3 region has 13 residues. Unmatched junction bases numbered 7, after V lost 0 bases and J lost 14 bases. DNA for the CDR3: TGTGCCAGCAGCTTAGCTTCAGACAGGGTGAAGTTCTTC. This translates into CASSLASDRVKFF.

The chain couples TRBV6-1 to TRBJ1-4, with unresolved D. CDR1 is MNHNS and CDR2 is SASEGT in the germline V gene. Trimming pared 7 bases from V and 3 bases from J, leaving 9 bases between. The CDR3 totals 13 residues. The CDR3 DNA is TGTGCCAGCAAGCGCGGAGCTAATGAAAAACTGTTTTTT. Its protein is CASKRGANEKLFF.

The chain carries TRBV5-8 and TRBJ1-5, with D possibly TRBD1 on 6 matching bases. Looked up from germline, CDR1 is SGHTS and CDR2 is YDEGEE. The CDR3 length is 15 residues. The germline V and J ends were trimmed by 3 bases and 0 bases, with 10 bases remaining between them. CDR3: CASSSGTLSNQPQHF. CDR3 DNA sequence: TGTGCCAGCAGCTCCGGGACACTTAGCAATCAGCCCCAGCATTTT.